This TCR beta chain is from a study of blood T cell repertoires in COVID-19. Whole-study context: COVID-19 samples, acute and convalescent, were from the United States, Italy and Spain. The cDNA or gDNA used as material had been derived from T cells, B-cell-depleted T cells, or PBMCs.

It was during active infection that Seattle patients were enrolled and then longitudinally followed. Germline assignment: CDR1 LNHDA and CDR2 SQIVND (reference sequence). The V and J ends lost 2 bases and 2 bases, in that order; junction bases with no gene match: 2. The CDR3 extends over 14 amino acids. The assay was immunoSEQ multiplex PCR, and TCRdb's table has in-frame clones only and misses some. The repertoire holds roughly 48,000 clones, with more than 80% as singletons. Sequencing used peripheral blood. The chain uses TRBV19 and TRBJ1-2, with 7 bases lining up with TRBD1. The receptor was derived from a man in his fifties or sixties with COVID-19, enrolled during active disease. CDR3: CASSIRDSNYGYTF. Written as DNA, the CDR3 is TGTGCCAGTAGTATAAGGGACAGCAACTATGGCTACACCTTC. Using reference TRBV19 and TRBJ1-2 for the parts outside the CDR3, the full variable domain is DGGITQSPKYLFRKEGQNVTLSCEQNLNHDAMYWYRQDPGQGLRLIYYSQIVNDFQKGDIAEGYSVSREKKESFPLTVTSAQKNPTAFYLCASSIRDSNYGYTFGSGTRLTVV.